A single sample gave rise to the 7 T cell receptor beta chains below, sequenced in a study of a mutant IDH1 vaccine in newly diagnosed glioma. Time point specified: week 11, during vaccination. Alongside topical imiquimod, each dose of vaccine comprised 300 ug of mutant IDH1 20-mer peptide. The antigens these receptors bind are not known. Data came from immunoSEQ multiplex PCR; TCRdb stores just in-frame clones and leaves some out. Here the sample spans roughly 130,000 clones, around 77% being singletons. This specimen was PBMCs, taken from a glioma patient whose treatment included an IDH1 peptide vaccine. These receptor sequences come from a man aged 40-49 years with glioma.

The rearrangement joins TRBV6-5 to TRBJ1-1, with 8 bases matching TRBD1. V lost 6 bases and J lost 5; bases outside the gene matches: 11. The V gene's germline CDR1 is MNHEY and CDR2 SVGAGI. The CDR3 covers 15 residues. CDR3 DNA sequence: TGTGCCAGCAGCTTCTCCGAGACAGGGGTTACTGAAGCTTTCTTT. Its protein is CASSFSETGVTEAFF.

The chain is built from TRBV10-3 and TRBJ2-1; no clear D gene. With 7 bases removed from V and 1 base from J, the gap between germline ends came to 11 bases. This CDR3 contains 14 residues. CDR1 is ENHRY and CDR2 is SYGVKD in the germline V gene. Written as DNA, the CDR3 is TGTGCCATCACCAACAGTATGTCCTACAATGAGCAGTTCTTC. Amino acid sequence: CAITNSMSYNEQFF.

CDR3 protein: CASSLQPRTVGNQPQHF. The DNA of the CDR3 is TGTGCCAGCAGTTTACAACCTAGGACAGTTGGAAATCAGCCCCAGCATTTT. This chain joins TRBV28 and TRBJ1-5; possible D gene TRBD1, 6 bases. CDR1 MDHEN and CDR2 SYDVKM come from the germline V gene. Trimming pared 2 bases from V and 4 bases from J, leaving 18 bases between. The CDR3 is made up of 17 amino acids. Variable domain in full (rest from reference TRBV28 and TRBJ1-5): DVKVTQSSRYLVKRTGEKVFLECVQDMDHENMFWYRQDPGLGLRLIYFSYDVKMKEKGDIPEGYSVSREKKERFSLILESASTNQTSMYLCASSLQPRTVGNQPQHFGDGTRLSIL.

This clone was counted only a few times. This chain joins TRBV6-5 and TRBJ1-1, with 9 nucleotides matching TRBD1. The CDR3 runs 13 residues. V lost 5 bases, J lost 6 bases, and 4 bases stayed unmatched. The germline CDR1 and CDR2 sequences are MNHEY and SVGAGI. CDR3 region: CASSRDRAAEAFF. The CDR3 DNA reads TGTGCCAGCAGTCGGGACAGGGCCGCTGAAGCTTTCTTT.

The chain employs TRBV7-8 and TRBJ2-2, with 7 bases matching TRBD2. V was clipped by 5 bases and J by 4 bases; unmatched bases: 10. The CDR3 length is 16 residues. Germline V gene lookup returns CDR1 SGHVS and CDR2 FQNEAQ. This CDR3 reads CASSPPASGSTGELFF. The CDR3, as DNA: TGTGCCAGCAGCCCCCCCGCTAGCGGAAGCACCGGGGAGCTGTTTTTT.

This sequence joins TRBV5-6 and TRBJ2-6; D unclear. Germline V CDR1 and CDR2: SGHDT, YYEEEE. The V and J ends lost 4 bases and 2 bases respectively, with 10 bases between them. The CDR3 extends over 15 amino acids. The DNA for the CDR3 is TGTGCCAGCAGCCCGCTGGGGACTGGGGCCAACGTCCTGACTTTC. This translates into CASSPLGTGANVLTF.

V and J are TRBV10-1 and TRBJ2-7; D may match TRBD1 or TRBD2 (5 bases each). The ends were cut back, 3 bases at V and 2 bases at J, with 11 bases in the middle. The CDR3 has 14 residues. Germline CDR1 reads WNHNN; CDR2 reads SYGVQD (reference sequence). CDR3 region: CASSESGATYEQYF. In DNA form, the CDR3 reads TGCGCCAGCAGTGAATCCGGGGCCACCTACGAGCAGTACTTC.